This T cell receptor (beta chain) originates from a study of T cell changes during pregnancy in multiple sclerosis. Clones were sequenced by immunoSEQ multiplex PCR, and TCRdb holds only the in-frame ones, with some missing. The table records about 70,000 clones, around 94% of them present only once. The ends were cut back, 3 bases at V and 4 bases at J, with 14 bases in the middle. CDR3 size: 15 residues. CDR1 is SGHTA, CDR2 FQGNSA, per germline. Sample: peripheral blood, taken in the third trimester of pregnancy. This receptor was taken from a female donor with multiple sclerosis, enrolled in a pregnancy study. This chain joins TRBV7-2 and TRBJ2-3; D perhaps matches TRBD1 (7 bases). The CDR3 region is CASSFQGGGADTQYF. CDR3 bases: TGTGCCAGCAGCTTCCAGGGGGGAGGCGCAGATACGCAGTATTTT.